This T cell receptor beta chain was recorded in a study of T cell changes during pregnancy in multiple sclerosis. Using immunoSEQ multiplex PCR, the repertoire was profiled, and TCRdb retains in-frame clones only, with some absent. The sample gives 70,000 to 100,000 clones, 92% of which show up once; about 1.5% is in the top ten. The CDR3 covers 15 residues. Per the germline V gene, CDR1 is SGHRS and CDR2 is YFSETQ. The ends lost 2 bases at V and 7 bases at J; junction bases unmatched: 4. Material: peripheral blood, obtained in the first trimester of pregnancy. The sequence was collected from a female donor with multiple sclerosis, enrolled in a pregnancy study. The V gene is TRBV5-1, the J gene TRBJ2-2; the match to TRBD2 covers 11 bases. Here the CDR3 DNA reads TGCGCCAGCAGCTTAACTAGCGGGAGTCACGGGGAGCTGTTTTTT. Its protein is CASSLTSGSHGELFF.